Listed here are 21 T cell receptor beta chains from one sample, sequenced in a study of blood T cell repertoires in COVID-19 (dated by TCRdb to the early 2020s). Library preparation employed the immunoSEQ multiplex PCR assay. TCRdb stores this immuneACCESS table with in-frame sequences only. Part of the clones is absent; in the studies checked, under half of the shortfall reflects unresolved V genes, and no reason is known for the rest. This sample holds 310,000 or so clones; roughly 90% were observed only once. Clones ranked in the top ten supply over 2% of the sample. The sample was peripheral blood. Receptor source: a woman between 50 and 59 years old who had recovered from COVID-19.

This clone appeared once. The J gene is TRBJ2-5, the V gene TRBV7-9; TRBD2 is a possible D gene (5 bases). With 3 bases removed from V and 6 bases from J, the gap between germline ends came to 11 bases. The germline CDR1 and CDR2 sequences are SEHNR and FQNEAQ (reference sequence). CDR3 length equals 13 residues. CDR3 in DNA: TGTGCCAGCAGCTTTCGGGATGCAAAGACCCAGTACTTC. Encoded protein: CASSFRDAKTQYF. Full variable domain (rest looked up from reference TRBV7-9 and TRBJ2-5): DTGVSQNPRHKITKRGQNVTFRCDPISEHNRLYWYRQTLGQGPEFLTYFQNEAQLEKSRLLSDRFSAERPKGSFSTLEIQRTEQGDSAMYLCASSFRDAKTQYFGPGTRLLVL.

The CDR3, as DNA: TGTGCCAGCAGCCTTTCTAGCGGGCAACCCCATACGCAGTATTTT. Protein sequence: CASSLSSGQPHTQYF. V and J are TRBV3-1 (or the pseudogene TRBV3-2) and TRBJ2-3, with 8 bases lining up with TRBD2. V shed 4 bases, J shed 7 bases, and the junction held 10 bases outside the gene matches. Germline V CDR1 and CDR2: LGHDT, YNNKEL (reference sequence). CDR3 length: 15 amino acids.

The chain uses TRBV5-1 and TRBJ2-3, with D perhaps matching TRBD1 (6 bases). This CDR3 spans 17 amino acids. Trimming removed 4 bases from V and 1 base from J, with 19 bases in between. Germline assignment: CDR1 SGHRS and CDR2 YFSETQ. CDR3 nucleotide sequence: TGCGCCAGCAGCCCCAGGGGTTACGGGCTAGGCACAGATACGCAGTATTTT. Its translation: CASSPRGYGLGTDTQYF.

The V and J genes are TRBV19 and TRBJ2-2; 14 nucleotides agree with TRBD2. The CDR3 is made up of 15 amino acids. In germline, CDR1 is LNHDA, CDR2 SQIVND (reference sequence). Losses at the gene ends were 6 bases for V and 7 bases for J; bases not matched to a gene: 4. The CDR3 DNA reads as TGTGCCAGTAGGGCCGGGACTAGCGGGAGCGGGGAGCTGTTTTTT. Amino acids: CASRAGTSGSGELFF.

V usage is TRBV7-6 and J usage is TRBJ1-4, with D maybe TRBD1 (6 bases). The V gene lost 5 bases and the J gene lost 0 bases, with 16 bases spanning the gap. The CDR3 has 17 residues. CDR1 SGHVS and CDR2 FNYEAQ come from the germline V gene. DNA for the CDR3: TGTGCCAGCAGCCCGGACAGAGATAGAGCAACTAATGAAAAACTGTTTTTT. This encodes CASSPDRDRATNEKLFF.

The chain couples TRBV9 to TRBJ1-2, with D hard to call. CDR1 is SGDLS, CDR2 YYNGEE, per germline. There are 10 residues in the CDR3. Trimming took 4 bases from V and 4 from J, leaving 2 bases between them. For the CDR3, the DNA is TGTGCCAGCAGCCTCTATGGCTACACCTTC. Amino acids: CASSLYGYTF.

The chain carries TRBV9 and TRBJ2-3; 8 positions match TRBD1. Germline V gives CDR1 SGDLS, CDR2 YYNGEE. The ends lost 1 base at V and 2 bases at J; junction bases unmatched: 15. This CDR3 region has 19 residues. CDR3 residues: CASSVIRARRGQVTDTQYF. CDR3 bases: TGTGCCAGCAGCGTAATCAGGGCTCGGCGGGGACAGGTCACAGATACGCAGTATTTT.

The chain combines TRBV5-1 with TRBJ1-2; D is unclear. The CDR3 consists of 13 residues. Germline V gene data show CDR1 as SGHRS and CDR2 as YFSETQ. V shed 0 bases and J shed 8 bases, with 11 bases lying between them. CDR3 sequence: CASSLDGVGGYTF. DNA of the CDR3: TGCGCCAGCAGCTTGGACGGGGTCGGAGGCTACACCTTC.

The V and J genes are TRBV27 and TRBJ2-3, with D possibly being TRBD2 (6 bases). V was shortened by 8 bases and J by 4 bases, with 13 bases between the two germline ends. CDR1 and CDR2 from the germline V gene are MNHEY and SMNVEV (reference sequence). The CDR3 totals 13 residues. The DNA of the CDR3 is TGTGCCAGCGCATTGCGGGACTCAGATACGCAGTATTTT. Its translation is CASALRDSDTQYF.

The gene calls are TRBV7-8 and TRBJ2-1; 12 nucleotides line up with TRBD1. Per the germline V gene, CDR1 is SGHVS and CDR2 is FQNEAQ. The CDR3 consists of 16 residues. With V trimmed by 3 bases and J by 12 bases, 12 bases remained unmatched. The CDR3, as DNA: TGTGCCAGCAGCTTTAAGACGGGACAGGGGGCTATCGGGCAGTTCTTC. Translation gives CASSFKTGQGAIGQFF.

This clone occurred a few times. The chain is built from TRBV4-2 and TRBJ2-2; 16 bases fit TRBD2. Trimming at V came to 3 bases and at J to 7 bases, leaving 8 bases not matched to a gene. Germline V lookup: CDR1 LGHNA, CDR2 YNFKEQ. The CDR3 length is 18 residues. The DNA for the CDR3 is TGTGCCAGCAGCCATGGGGGACTAGCGGGAGGGCCGGGCGGGGAGCTGTTTTTT. It encodes CASSHGGLAGGPGGELFF.

In its sample, this clone was seen once. The CDR3 is CASSLRQTNSPLHF. The CDR3 coding sequence is TGTGCCAGCAGCTTGAGACAGACCAATTCACCCCTCCACTTT. The rearrangement links TRBV5-6 to TRBJ1-6; the D gene is possibly TRBD1 (5 bases). Trimming stripped 1 base from V and 7 bases from J, with 9 bases between. There are 14 residues in the CDR3. Germline V gene sequence: CDR1 SGHDT, CDR2 YYEEEE.

This chain joins TRBV24-1 and TRBJ1-3; tentatively, D is TRBD1 (5 bases). The CDR3 length is 15 residues. The V gene lost 2 bases and the J gene lost 3 bases, with 10 bases spanning the gap. Germline-derived CDR1 and CDR2 are KGHDR and SFDVKD. DNA of the CDR3: TGTGCCACCAGTGATTCCCGGGACTTTGGAAACACCATATATTTT. It is translated as CATSDSRDFGNTIYF.

The chain is built from TRBV13 and TRBJ2-6; 8 bases map to TRBD1. The CDR3 totals 17 residues. Germline V CDR1 and CDR2: PRHDT, FYEKMQ (reference sequence). Unmatched junction bases numbered 6, after V lost 5 bases and J lost 0 bases. The CDR3 DNA reads TGTGCCAGCAGCCAACGGACAGGGTCCTCTGGGGCCAACGTCCTGACTTTC. It translates to CASSQRTGSSGANVLTF.

V usage is TRBV15 and J usage is TRBJ1-1; maybe TRBD1 (5 bases). This CDR3 contains 15 residues. From germline, CDR1 is LNHNV and CDR2 YYDKDF (reference sequence). Trimming left V 1 base short and J 0 bases short, with 9 bases between. In nucleotides, the CDR3 is TGTGCCACCAGCAGAGTAGGGGCCTTGAACACTGAAGCTTTCTTT. This gives the protein CATSRVGALNTEAFF. Using reference TRBV15 and TRBJ1-1 for the parts outside the CDR3, the full variable domain is DAMVIQNPRYQVTQFGKPVTLSCSQTLNHNVMYWYQQKSSQAPKLLFHYYDKDFNNEADTPDNFQSRRPNTSFCFLDIRSPGLGDTAMYLCATSRVGALNTEAFFGQGTRLTVV.

The rearrangement joins TRBV19 to TRBJ2-7; TRBD2 is a possible D gene (5 bases). This CDR3 contains 14 residues. V lost 5 bases to trimming and J lost 2 bases, with 13 bases between them. Germline assignment: CDR1 LNHDA and CDR2 SQIVND (reference sequence). This chain's CDR3 is CASSDGLKAYEQYF. In DNA form, the CDR3 reads TGTGCCAGTAGTGATGGACTGAAAGCCTACGAGCAGTACTTC. Together with reference TRBV19 and TRBJ2-7, the CDR3 gives the full variable domain: DGGITQSPKYLFRKEGQNVTLSCEQNLNHDAMYWYRQDPGQGLRLIYYSQIVNDFQKGDIAEGYSVSREKKESFPLTVTSAQKNPTAFYLCASSDGLKAYEQYFGPGTRLTVT.

The rearrangement links TRBV6-5 to TRBJ2-7; possible D gene TRBD2, 5 bases. Germline V CDR1 and CDR2: MNHEY, SVGAGI. Deletions cut 6 bases from V and 0 bases from J, with 15 bases between. This CDR3 contains 15 residues. CDR3 nucleotides: TGTGCCAGCAGGGGTGACCGAGGGTCCTCCTACGAGCAGTACTTC. Its protein is CASRGDRGSSYEQYF.

J is TRBJ1-2 and V is TRBV18; TRBD1 matches at 9 bases. In germline, CDR1 is KGHSH, CDR2 LQKENI. The CDR3 has 13 residues. The V segment lost 3 bases and the J segment 9 bases; nucleotides outside the gene matches: 5. CDR3 region: CASSPATGGSYTF. The CDR3 region has the DNA TGTGCCAGCTCACCCGCGACAGGGGGGAGCTACACCTTC.

The V gene is TRBV6-2 or TRBV6-3, the J gene TRBJ2-5; TRBD1 agrees at 8 bases. The CDR3 is made up of 15 amino acids. CDR1 and CDR2 (germline): MNHEY, SVGEGT. With 4 bases clipped from V and 2 bases from J, the junction kept 6 bases outside the gene matches. CDR3 protein: CASSSLRQGQETQYF. Here the CDR3 DNA reads TGTGCCAGCAGTTCTCTCCGACAGGGGCAAGAGACCCAGTACTTC.

The chain links TRBV6-2 or TRBV6-3 to TRBJ2-7; TRBD1 matches at 9 bases. The CDR3 consists of 17 residues. Trimming cost V 3 bases and J 5 bases; bases outside gene matches: 14. The germline gives CDR1 MNHEY, CDR2 SVGEGT. The CDR3 DNA is TGTGCCAGCAGTTATAAACCGGACAGGGGCGGGCCGGACGAGCAGTACTTC. This encodes CASSYKPDRGGPDEQYF.

The V call is TRBV4-1, the J call TRBJ1-6, with D hard to call. This CDR3 comprises 16 residues. Germline V gene data show CDR1 as MGHRA and CDR2 as YSYEKL. V gave up 4 bases and J gave up 7 bases, with 17 bases separating them. The CDR3 sequence: CASSPSPSSPNSPLHF. CDR3 bases: TGCGCCAGCAGCCCCTCCCCATCGAGCCCCAATTCACCCCTCCACTTT.